Listed here are 24 T cell receptor beta chains from one sample, sequenced in a study of T cells expressing NK-cell markers. TCRdb derives one entry per CDR3 protein from the 5' RACE reads, leaving out DNA. The table lists about 460,000 distinct CDR3 sequences. The sequencing sample was made of blood T cells: a sorted CD56 or NKG2C T cell subset, CD4+ or CD8+ T cells, or bulk PBMC T cells (not recorded which). These receptors all come from a woman aged 50 to 60 in good health.

This chain uses TRBV9 with TRBJ2-1; TCRdb names TRBD2, which stays unverified in the absence of DNA. Germline CDR1 is SGDLS and CDR2 is YYNGEE. The CDR3 has 13 residues. CDR3 residues: CASSVEAGGSEFF.

The rearrangement uses TRBV14 and TRBJ2-1. Per the germline V gene, CDR1 is SGHDN and CDR2 is FVKESK. There are 16 residues in the CDR3. This CDR3 reads CASSQSYHQLNSEQFF.

This chain joins TRBV27 and TRBJ2-3. The CDR3 is 13 residues long. Germline loops: CDR1 MNHEY, CDR2 SMNVEV (reference sequence). CDR3 loop: CASNPVRADTQYF.

The chain carries TRBV3-1 and TRBJ1-1. From germline, CDR1 is LGHDT and CDR2 YNNKEL (reference sequence). This CDR3 contains 12 residues. The CDR3 protein is CASSVLNAEAFF.

The gene calls are TRBV28 and TRBJ2-2. This CDR3 comprises 14 residues. Germline assignment: CDR1 MDHEN and CDR2 SYDVKM. The CDR3 sequence is CASSPNLITGELFF.

The chain joins TRBV3-1 to TRBJ2-7; TCRdb gives TRBD1 as the D gene, but with no DNA this cannot be confirmed. Per germline, CDR1 LGHDT and CDR2 YNNKEL (reference sequence). The CDR3 is 15 residues long. The CDR3 sequence: CASSQDRTGTYEQYF.

This sequence joins TRBV12-3 or TRBV12-4 and TRBJ1-6. This CDR3 spans 14 amino acids. CDR3: CASSESSYNSPLHF.

V is TRBV20-1 and J is TRBJ2-1; TCRdb indicates TRBD2, and absent DNA this call remains unverified. From germline, CDR1 is DFQATT and CDR2 SNEGSKA (reference sequence). The CDR3 runs to 14 residues. The chain's CDR3 is CSAKREGRNNEQFF.

V gene TRBV5-1 combines with J gene TRBJ2-1; without DNA, the TCRdb call of TRBD2 cannot be checked. This CDR3 contains 18 residues. Germline loops: CDR1 SGHRS, CDR2 YFSETQ. The CDR3 protein is CASSLGTSPRSSYNEQFF.

This chain joins TRBV29-1 and TRBJ2-1; as DNA is missing, the TRBD2 call by TCRdb cannot be tested. Germline CDR1 reads SQVTM; CDR2 reads ANQGSEA. This CDR3 spans 11 amino acids. The CDR3 sequence: CSVEAWREQFF.

The CDR3 is CASSLAPTQGRRTSGNTIYF. The rearrangement links TRBV7-8 to TRBJ1-3. CDR3 length: 20 residues. Germline V gene lookup returns CDR1 SGHVS and CDR2 FQNEAQ.

V and J are TRBV6-6 and TRBJ1-5. Germline V gives CDR1 MNHNY, CDR2 SVGAGI (reference sequence). The CDR3 runs to 15 residues. The CDR3: CASTSGGSLNQPQHF.

The V gene is TRBV6-4, the J gene TRBJ2-3; TCRdb names TRBD1, which stays unverified in the absence of DNA. This CDR3 has 15 amino acids. CDR1 and CDR2 (germline): MRHNA, SNTAGT. The CDR3 is CASSDPAGSGDTQYF.

This chain connects TRBV7-9 to TRBJ2-4; TCRdb's assignment of TRBD2 cannot be checked, as there is no DNA. In germline, CDR1 is SEHNR, CDR2 FQNEAQ (reference sequence). The CDR3 contains 14 residues. CDR3 amino acids: CASSLTTGVNIQYF.

This chain connects TRBV5-1 to TRBJ2-1; TCRdb reports TRBD2, a call that lacks DNA to check it against. Germline CDR1 reads SGHRS; CDR2 reads YFSETQ. The CDR3 runs 16 residues. This CDR3 is CATSRGAGASYNEQFF.

The chain carries TRBV28 and TRBJ2-7; absent DNA, TCRdb's TRBD2 call cannot be checked. The CDR3 is 19 amino acids. The germline CDR1 and CDR2 sequences are MDHEN and SYDVKM. The CDR3 spells CASSFKFQLRGAGTYEQYF. Full variable domain (rest looked up from reference TRBV28 and TRBJ2-7): DVKVTQSSRYLVKRTGEKVFLECVQDMDHENMFWYRQDPGLGLRLIYFSYDVKMKEKGDIPEGYSVSREKKERFSLILESASTNQTSMYLCASSFKFQLRGAGTYEQYFGPGTRLTVT.

This chain uses TRBV21-1 with TRBJ1-2; TCRdb selects TRBD1, and the lack of DNA leaves this call unchecked. TRBV21-1 is termed a pseudogene. The CDR3 loop spans 14 amino acids. The CDR3 reads CASSYTGNLGGYTF.

The CDR3 loop is CASSPPGADTQYF. The chain joins TRBV18 to TRBJ2-3. The V gene's germline CDR1 is KGHSH and CDR2 LQKENI. The CDR3 spans 13 residues.

This rearrangement joins TRBV20-1 to TRBJ2-7; TCRdb returns TRBD1, unconfirmable since there is no DNA. The germline gives CDR1 DFQATT, CDR2 SNEGSKA (reference sequence). The CDR3 covers 17 residues. CDR3: CSARDPQGRGLSYEQYF.

This chain uses TRBV12-3 or TRBV12-4 with TRBJ1-2. The CDR3 runs to 13 residues. The CDR3 sequence is CASSFLEDGAYTF.

The rearrangement links TRBV18 to TRBJ2-7; TCRdb's D call, TRBD1, is unchecked because there is no DNA. This CDR3 spans 15 amino acids. CDR1 and CDR2 from the germline V gene are KGHSH and LQKENI. Here the CDR3 reads CASSPDRDRLYEQYF. Based on the CDR3 plus reference TRBV18 and TRBJ2-7, the full variable domain is NAGVMQNPRHLVRRRGQEARLRCSPMKGHSHVYWYRQLPEEGLKFMVYLQKENIIDESGMPKERFSAEFPKEGPSILRIQQVVRGDSAAYFCASSPDRDRLYEQYFGPGTRLTVT.

The chain has TRBV4-1 and TRBJ2-5; TCRdb gives TRBD1 as the D gene, but with no DNA this cannot be confirmed. This CDR3 contains 16 residues. CDR1 and CDR2 (germline): MGHRA, YSYEKL. CDR3 sequence reads: CASSRRQGGGGETQYF.

V usage is TRBV5-1 and J usage is TRBJ1-1; TCRdb calls TRBD1, which cannot be checked without DNA. This CDR3 region has 14 residues. CDR1 and CDR2 (germline): SGHRS, YFSETQ. CDR3 amino acids: CASSSNRAYTEAFF.

The V call is TRBV2, the J call TRBJ2-1; TCRdb gives TRBD1 as the D gene, but with no DNA this cannot be confirmed. Germline-derived CDR1 and CDR2 are SNHLY and FYNNEI. This CDR3 is built from 14 residues. CDR3 loop: CASSDRTGGNEQFF.